These 32 T cell receptor beta chains were all obtained from the same sample, sequenced in a study of T cell clonotyping in hematopoietic cell transplantation. The assay was immunoSEQ multiplex PCR, and TCRdb's table has in-frame clones only and misses some. The repertoire consists of 7,000 to 9,500 clones, with 88% occurring once and the leading ten covering roughly 6.8%. Time point in this sample: recipient sample about 28 days before transplant, after cytoreduction. Specimen: peripheral blood mononuclear cells, collected before stem cell transplant. The receptors here all came from a man in his 60s with acute myeloid leukemia. Some clones in this sample may be carry-over from other donors' samples.

J is TRBJ2-7 and V is TRBV4-1, with D possibly matching TRBD1 (6 bases). The CDR3 loop spans 15 amino acids. V shed 4 bases and J shed 0 bases, with 13 bases lying between them. Germline V CDR1 and CDR2: MGHRA, YSYEKL. Written as DNA, the CDR3 is TGCGCCAGCAGCCGAGGACAGCAGTTCTCCTACGAGCAGTACTTC. As protein: CASSRGQQFSYEQYF.

The CDR3 region is CSARSTGEKLFF. Here the CDR3 DNA reads TGCAGCGCAAGATCCACAGGGGAGAAACTGTTTTTT. The chain has TRBV29-1 and TRBJ1-4, with 7 bases matching TRBD1. J gave up 11 bases and V 7 bases, and 10 bases lay outside the gene matches. CDR3 length equals 12 residues. Germline V CDR1 and CDR2: SQVTM, ANQGSEA.

The CDR3 bases are TGTGCCAGCAGCAGTGAAGGGGGCACTGAAGCTTTCTTT. This sequence encodes CASSSEGGTEAFF. The chain couples TRBV6-1 to TRBJ1-1, with D tentatively TRBD1 (6 bases). Germline lookup yields CDR1 MNHNS and CDR2 SASEGT. The CDR3 spans 13 residues. V lost 6 bases, J lost 4 bases, and 12 bases lay in between.

The table lists this clone with a count of one. This chain links TRBV28 with TRBJ1-4; D is ambiguous. CDR3 size: 14 residues. Per the germline V gene, CDR1 is MDHEN and CDR2 is SYDVKM. V gave up 3 bases and J gave up 11 bases, with 16 bases separating them. The CDR3 region has the DNA TGTGCCAGCAGTTTCTCGGCGGGAGACGGGAAACTGTTTTTT. Translated: CASSFSAGDGKLFF.

The CDR3 nucleotides are TGCGCCAGCAGCTTGAGCCAGACAGGGAAGTGGGGAGATACGCAGTATTTT. It encodes CASSLSQTGKWGDTQYF. The chain joins TRBV5-1 to TRBJ2-3; 7 bases agree with TRBD1. The CDR3 has 17 residues. The J segment lost 5 bases and the V segment lost 1 base, leaving 13 bases of the junction unmatched. Per germline, CDR1 SGHRS and CDR2 YFSETQ.

The rearrangement links TRBV29-1 to TRBJ2-1; 9 bases match TRBD1. This CDR3 region has 13 residues. V trimming: 6 bases; J trimming: 8 bases; junction bases outside the gene matches: 8. CDR1 SQVTM and CDR2 ANQGSEA come from the germline V gene. CDR3 nucleotides: TGCAGCGTAGAACAGGGGGCAGGTTATGAGCAGTTCTTC. Its translation is CSVEQGAGYEQFF.

This clone occurred once. The chain is built from TRBV5-1 and TRBJ1-2; D remains ambiguous. V dropped 0 bases and J dropped 0 bases, with 3 bases sitting between them. The CDR3 totals 13 residues. Germline V gives CDR1 SGHRS, CDR2 YFSETQ. The CDR3: CASSLDSNYGYTF. CDR3 coding DNA: TGCGCCAGCAGCTTGGATTCTAACTATGGCTACACCTTC.

The chain combines TRBV27 with TRBJ1-5; maybe TRBD1 (5 bases). Germline loops: CDR1 MNHEY, CDR2 SMNVEV (reference sequence). This CDR3 is built from 14 residues. V shed 0 bases and J shed 4 bases, with 7 bases lying between them. The CDR3 is CASSLSAGNQPQHF. The CDR3 bases are TGTGCCAGCAGTTTATCGGCAGGGAATCAGCCCCAGCATTTT.

The gene calls are TRBV18 and TRBJ2-3, with D uncertain. This CDR3 comprises 13 residues. V lost 4 bases to trimming and J lost 1 base, with 6 bases between them. The germline CDR1 and CDR2 sequences are KGHSH and LQKENI. Here the CDR3 DNA reads TGTGCCAGCTCACAAACAGGCACAGATACGCAGTATTTT. Its protein is CASSQTGTDTQYF.

The chain carries TRBV7-2 and TRBJ1-6; no clear D gene. Germline V CDR1 and CDR2: SGHTA, FQGNSA. This CDR3 comprises 14 residues. V was shortened by 4 bases and J by 7 bases, with 11 bases between the two germline ends. The chain's CDR3 is CASSSTMSNSPLHF. CDR3 nucleotides: TGTGCCAGCAGCTCCACAATGAGCAATTCACCCCTCCACTTT.

This rearrangement joins TRBV6-1 to TRBJ2-1; the match to TRBD2 covers 7 bases. From germline, CDR1 is MNHNS and CDR2 SASEGT. J was trimmed by 2 bases and V by 8 bases; bases with no gene match: 9. The CDR3 is 15 amino acids. In DNA form, the CDR3 reads TGTGCCAGCCAACTAGTGGGAGGGACCTACAATGAGCAGTTCTTC. It specifies CASQLVGGTYNEQFF.

V usage is TRBV30 and J usage is TRBJ1-1; D ambiguous. The V end lost 2 bases, the J end lost 4 bases, and 11 bases lay between the germline ends. The germline V gene encodes CDR1 GTSNPN and CDR2 SVGIG (reference sequence). This CDR3 is 13 amino acids long. Here the CDR3 reads CAWSSQSGTEAFF. CDR3 bases: TGTGCCTGGAGTAGCCAGTCGGGCACTGAAGCTTTCTTT.

V gene TRBV6-1 combines with J gene TRBJ2-5; 8 bases map to TRBD1. The CDR3 has 15 residues. CDR1 is MNHNS, CDR2 SASEGT, per germline. V trimming: 0 bases; J trimming: 1 base; junction bases outside the gene matches: 1. CDR3 residues: CASSEATGGQETQYF. CDR3 nucleotides: TGTGCCAGCAGTGAAGCTACAGGGGGCCAAGAGACCCAGTACTTC.

As for this clone: The conserved closing phenylalanine or tryptophan is absent in this CDR3, likely reflecting a read error. The DNA is left out, because the CDR3 cannot be placed on it with certainty; the CDR3 is given as TCRdb lists it. CDR3 sequence: CASSTLDRVY. The genes are TRBV6-1 and TRBJ1-2; the D segment call TRBD1 is taken from the table without a DNA check. The CDR3 has 10 amino acids, counting both end residues. The germline CDR1 and CDR2 sequences are MNHNS and SASEGT.

The sample holds one count of this clone. The chain carries TRBV10-2 and TRBJ2-1; 12 bases line up with TRBD1. The junction had 7 bases not matched to a gene; V was cut back by 3 bases and J by 7 bases. CDR3 length: 16 residues. Germline-derived CDR1 and CDR2 are WSHSY and SAAADI. The CDR3: CASSDSGTGGQNEQFF. In nucleotides, the CDR3 is TGCGCCAGCAGTGATTCCGGGACAGGGGGCCAAAATGAGCAGTTCTTC.

The chain links TRBV7-8 to TRBJ2-1, with D tentatively TRBD1 (6 bases). The V gene's germline CDR1 is SGHVS and CDR2 FQNEAQ. The CDR3 has 12 residues. The V and J ends lost 5 bases and 8 bases respectively, with 10 bases between them. The CDR3 region is CASSKGEYEQFF. As DNA, the CDR3 is TGTGCCAGCAGCAAGGGGGAGTATGAGCAGTTCTTC.

This chain joins TRBV28 and TRBJ2-7; D may be TRBD1 or TRBD2 (7 bases each). Germline lookup yields CDR1 MDHEN and CDR2 SYDVKM. This CDR3 region has 18 residues. The V and J ends lost 3 bases and 3 bases respectively, with 24 bases between them. The CDR3 region has the DNA TGTGCCAGCAGTTTCGGAAGACAGCCAGGGGGGGCCAACTACGAGCAGTACTTC. It translates to CASSFGRQPGGANYEQYF.

In DNA, the CDR3 is TGTGCCTGGAGTGTACTATGGGGGACTAGCGGGAGAGGAGAAGAGACCCAGTACTTC. Translating gives CAWSVLWGTSGRGEETQYF. This chain connects TRBV30 to TRBJ2-5, with 14 positions matching TRBD2. Germline lookup yields CDR1 GTSNPN and CDR2 SVGIG (reference sequence). The CDR3 runs 19 residues. With 0 bases clipped from V and 3 bases from J, the junction kept 12 bases outside the gene matches.

The chain joins TRBV30 to TRBJ1-6, with 8 bases lining up with TRBD1. CDR3 size: 13 residues. CDR1 and CDR2 from the germline V gene are GTSNPN and SVGIG (reference sequence). V shed 5 bases and J 7 bases; nucleotides not matched to a gene: 4. In DNA, the CDR3 is TGTGCCTGGGGCAGGGGGCCGAATTCACCCCTCCACTTT. It is translated as CAWGRGPNSPLHF.

The CDR3: CSVESREQGIYGYTF. The CDR3 DNA reads TGCAGCGTTGAGTCGCGGGAACAGGGAATCTATGGCTACACCTTC. The chain carries TRBV29-1 and TRBJ1-2, with a possible D match to TRBD1 (6 bases). Germline V CDR1 and CDR2: SQVTM, ANQGSEA. This CDR3 comprises 15 residues. The V gene lost 3 bases and the J gene lost 4 bases, with 18 bases spanning the gap.

The chain combines TRBV28 with TRBJ1-5; D is unclear. The CDR3 consists of 11 residues. The germline CDR1 and CDR2 sequences are MDHEN and SYDVKM. With 8 bases removed from V and 6 bases from J, the gap between germline ends came to 8 bases. The CDR3 region is CASGKIQPQHF. CDR3 sequence (DNA): TGTGCCAGCGGTAAGATTCAGCCCCAGCATTTT.

The V and J genes are TRBV29-1 and TRBJ2-2; D is uncertain. Germline loops: CDR1 SQVTM, CDR2 ANQGSEA. This CDR3 comprises 11 residues. The V gene lost 2 bases and the J gene lost 13 bases, with 11 bases spanning the gap. CDR3 sequence (DNA): TGCAGCGTTGAAAGTGGTTCGCGGCTGTTTTTT. It yields the protein CSVESGSRLFF.

The chain employs TRBV5-1 and TRBJ1-4; TRBD1 matches at 8 bases. Unmatched junction bases numbered 10, after V lost 4 bases and J lost 5 bases. Germline V gene lookup returns CDR1 SGHRS and CDR2 YFSETQ. The length of the CDR3 is 16 residues. CDR3 nucleotides: TGCGCCAGCAGCACCCATGGACAGGGCCCAAATGAAAAACTGTTTTTT. It translates to CASSTHGQGPNEKLFF.

This chain joins TRBV6-1 and TRBJ1-5; 8 bases are a match to TRBD1. The V and J ends lost 4 bases and 0 bases, in that order; junction bases with no gene match: 11. Germline V gene data show CDR1 as MNHNS and CDR2 as SASEGT. CDR3 size: 18 residues. Here the CDR3 reads CASSGLLTGVDSNQPQHF. CDR3 nucleotides: TGTGCCAGCAGTGGCCTGCTGACAGGGGTTGATAGCAATCAGCCCCAGCATTTT.

The CDR3 nucleotides read TGTGCCAGCAGACAACAGGGAAGGGGCAATCAGCCCCAGCATTTT. Its protein product is CASRQQGRGNQPQHF. The chain links TRBV6-6 to TRBJ1-5, with D tentatively TRBD1 (6 bases). Per the germline V gene, CDR1 is MNHNY and CDR2 is SVGAGI (reference sequence). This CDR3 region has 15 residues. The V and J ends lost 6 bases and 2 bases respectively, with 14 bases between them.

The gene calls are TRBV6-6 and TRBJ1-2; 10 nucleotides align to TRBD1. The CDR3 covers 15 residues. Germline lookup yields CDR1 MNHNY and CDR2 SVGAGI (reference sequence). J gave up 8 bases and V 6 bases, and 12 bases lay outside the gene matches. CDR3 loop: CASRQSGTGDLGYTF. CDR3 sequence (DNA): TGTGCCAGCAGGCAATCCGGGACAGGGGATCTCGGCTACACCTTC.

The rearrangement joins TRBV5-4 to TRBJ1-1; 8 positions match TRBD1. This CDR3 spans 18 amino acids. J gave up 1 base and V 4 bases, and 15 bases lay outside the gene matches. Germline CDR1 SGHNT, CDR2 YYREEE (reference sequence). The CDR3 here is CASSDYGQGAFTNTEAFF. The DNA of the CDR3 is TGTGCCAGCAGCGATTATGGACAGGGCGCGTTCACGAACACTGAAGCTTTCTTT.

The genes are TRBV28 and TRBJ1-1; a possible D gene is TRBD1 (5 bases). The germline V and J ends were trimmed by 7 bases and 3 bases, with 12 bases remaining between them. This CDR3 is 13 amino acids long. CDR1 and CDR2 (germline): MDHEN, SYDVKM. CDR3 region: CASILDTHTEAFF. The CDR3 coding sequence is TGTGCCAGCATTCTGGACACGCACACTGAAGCTTTCTTT.

The V gene is TRBV28, the J gene TRBJ2-3; tentative D call: TRBD2 (6 bases). Germline CDR1 is MDHEN and CDR2 is SYDVKM. The germline V and J ends were trimmed by 6 bases and 3 bases, with 16 bases remaining between them. The length of the CDR3 is 15 residues. The CDR3 sequence is CASRRNPRGTDTQYF. CDR3 nucleotides: TGTGCCAGCAGGAGGAACCCCCGGGGGACAGATACGCAGTATTTT.

The chain has TRBV30 and TRBJ2-3; the D call may be TRBD1 or TRBD2 (5 bases each). Between the trimmed V and J ends, which lost 0 bases and 0 bases, there was a span of 19 bases. CDR1 GTSNPN and CDR2 SVGIG come from the germline V gene (reference sequence). The CDR3 is made up of 18 amino acids. This CDR3 is CAWSVRGQVVLSTDTQYF. CDR3 coding DNA: TGTGCCTGGAGTGTACGGGGCCAAGTAGTCCTGAGCACAGATACGCAGTATTTT. The full variable domain, with the rest looked up from reference TRBV30 and TRBJ2-3, is SQTIHQWPATLVQPVGSPLSLECTVEGTSNPNLYWYRQAAGRGLQLLFYSVGIGQISSEVPQNLSASRPQDRQFILSSKKLLLSDSGFYLCAWSVRGQVVLSTDTQYFGPGTRLTVL.

This chain connects TRBV6-6 to TRBJ1-1; 8 bases align to TRBD1. Germline V CDR1 and CDR2: MNHNY, SVGAGI (reference sequence). The length of the CDR3 is 15 residues. The ends lost 6 bases at V and 0 bases at J; junction bases unmatched: 6. The CDR3: CASRRQGAMNTEAFF. CDR3 nucleotides: TGTGCCAGCAGACGTCAGGGGGCCATGAACACTGAAGCTTTCTTT.

The chain links TRBV5-1 to TRBJ1-1; a weak D match, TRBD1 (5 bases). The CDR3 length is 15 residues. The germline gives CDR1 SGHRS, CDR2 YFSETQ. Trimming took 4 bases from V and 4 from J, leaving 17 bases between them. CDR3: CASSASGGLITEAFF. The CDR3 nucleotides are TGCGCCAGCAGCGCCTCCGGGGGGTTGATCACTGAAGCTTTCTTT. The whole variable domain, filled in from reference TRBV5-1 and TRBJ1-1, reads KAGVTQTPRYLIKTRGQQVTLSCSPISGHRSVSWYQQTPGQGLQFLFEYFSETQRNKGNFPGRFSGRQFSNSRSEMNVSTLELGDSALYLCASSASGGLITEAFFGQGTRLTVV.